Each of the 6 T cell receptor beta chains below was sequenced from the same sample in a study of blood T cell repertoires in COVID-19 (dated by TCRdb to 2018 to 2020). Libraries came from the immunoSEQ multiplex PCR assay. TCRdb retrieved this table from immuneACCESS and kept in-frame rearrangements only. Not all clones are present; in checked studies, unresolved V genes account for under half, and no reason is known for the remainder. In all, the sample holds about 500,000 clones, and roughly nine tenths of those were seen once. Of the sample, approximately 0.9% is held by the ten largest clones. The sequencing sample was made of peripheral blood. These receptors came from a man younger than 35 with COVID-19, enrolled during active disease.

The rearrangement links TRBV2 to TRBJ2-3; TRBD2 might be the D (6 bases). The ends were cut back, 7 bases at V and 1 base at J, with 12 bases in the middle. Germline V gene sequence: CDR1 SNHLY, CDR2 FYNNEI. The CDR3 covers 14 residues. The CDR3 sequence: CASTLLAGTDTQYF. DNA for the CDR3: TGTGCCAGCACCCTGTTAGCGGGCACAGATACGCAGTATTTT.

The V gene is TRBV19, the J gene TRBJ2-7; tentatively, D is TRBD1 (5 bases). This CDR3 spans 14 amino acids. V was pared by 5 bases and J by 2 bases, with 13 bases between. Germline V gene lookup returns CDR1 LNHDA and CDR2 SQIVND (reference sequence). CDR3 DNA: TGTGCCAGTAGTCGGCAGGGTCCCCCCTACGAGCAGTACTTC. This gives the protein CASSRQGPPYEQYF. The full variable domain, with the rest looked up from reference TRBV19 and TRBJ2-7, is DGGITQSPKYLFRKEGQNVTLSCEQNLNHDAMYWYRQDPGQGLRLIYYSQIVNDFQKGDIAEGYSVSREKKESFPLTVTSAQKNPTAFYLCASSRQGPPYEQYFGPGTRLTVT.

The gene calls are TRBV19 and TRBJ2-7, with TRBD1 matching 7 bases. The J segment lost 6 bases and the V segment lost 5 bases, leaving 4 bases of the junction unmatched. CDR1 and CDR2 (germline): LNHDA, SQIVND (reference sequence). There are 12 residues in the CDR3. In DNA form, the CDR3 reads TGTGCCAGTAGTCGACAGGGTGGCGAGCAGTACTTC. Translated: CASSRQGGEQYF. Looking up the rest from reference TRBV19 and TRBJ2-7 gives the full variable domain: DGGITQSPKYLFRKEGQNVTLSCEQNLNHDAMYWYRQDPGQGLRLIYYSQIVNDFQKGDIAEGYSVSREKKESFPLTVTSAQKNPTAFYLCASSRQGGEQYFGPGTRLTVT.

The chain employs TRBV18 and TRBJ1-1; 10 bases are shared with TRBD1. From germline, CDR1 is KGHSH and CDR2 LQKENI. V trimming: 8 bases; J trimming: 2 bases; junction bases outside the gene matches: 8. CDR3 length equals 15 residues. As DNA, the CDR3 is TGTGCCAGCCACGGCCGACAGGGGGCAAACACTGAAGCTTTCTTT. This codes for CASHGRQGANTEAFF.

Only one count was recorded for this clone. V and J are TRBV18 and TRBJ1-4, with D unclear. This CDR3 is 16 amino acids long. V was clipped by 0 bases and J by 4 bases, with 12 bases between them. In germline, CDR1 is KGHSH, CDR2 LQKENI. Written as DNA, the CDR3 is TGTGCCAGCTCACCACCGTTGCTCATCGGTAATGAAAAACTGTTTTTT. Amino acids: CASSPPLLIGNEKLFF.

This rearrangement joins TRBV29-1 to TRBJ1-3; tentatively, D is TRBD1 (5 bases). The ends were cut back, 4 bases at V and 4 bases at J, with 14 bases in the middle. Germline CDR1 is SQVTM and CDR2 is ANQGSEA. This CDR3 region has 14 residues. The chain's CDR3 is CSVGGGVRGNTIYF. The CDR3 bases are TGCAGCGTTGGCGGGGGAGTGCGGGGAAACACCATATATTTT. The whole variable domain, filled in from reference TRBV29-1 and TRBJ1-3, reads SAVISQKPSRDICQRGTSLTIQCQVDSQVTMMFWYRQQPGQSLTLIATANQGSEATYESGFVIDKFPISRPNLTFSTLTVSNMSPEDSSIYLCSVGGGVRGNTIYFGEGSWLTVV.